The clone carrying this T cell receptor beta chain has a handful of counts. It was RNA transcripts that yielded the amplified TCR beta CDR3 regions. Carried out on the TCR CDR3, a first-round RT-PCR used the HTBI primer set. In TCRdb, the multiplex PCR reads were re-called with MiXCR into one record per CDR3 protein. The sample has approximately 720,000 distinct CDR3 sequences, approximately 19% seen once. Trimming stripped 1 base from V and 14 bases from J, with 16 bases between. The germline gives CDR1 SGHTA, CDR2 FQGNSA. This CDR3 comprises 13 residues. The data belong to a study of T cells in Graves' hyperthyroidism and ophthalmopathy.

The chain has TRBV7-2 and TRBJ2-3; D perhaps matches TRBD1 (5 bases). The clonotype comes from a woman between 50 and 59 years old with Graves' hyperthyroidism that later progressed to Graves' ophthalmopathy. Sequenced: blood. This CDR3 reads CASSLDGAPYMYF. The CDR3 bases are TGTGCCAGCAGCTTAGATGGGGCCCCTTACATGTATTTT. Variable domain in full (rest from reference TRBV7-2 and TRBJ2-3): GAGVSQSPSNKVTEKGKDVELRCDPISGHTALYWYRQSLGQGLEFLIYFQGNSAPDKSGLPSDRFSAERTGGSVSTLTIQRTQQEDSAVYLCASSLDGAPYMYFGPGTRLTVL.